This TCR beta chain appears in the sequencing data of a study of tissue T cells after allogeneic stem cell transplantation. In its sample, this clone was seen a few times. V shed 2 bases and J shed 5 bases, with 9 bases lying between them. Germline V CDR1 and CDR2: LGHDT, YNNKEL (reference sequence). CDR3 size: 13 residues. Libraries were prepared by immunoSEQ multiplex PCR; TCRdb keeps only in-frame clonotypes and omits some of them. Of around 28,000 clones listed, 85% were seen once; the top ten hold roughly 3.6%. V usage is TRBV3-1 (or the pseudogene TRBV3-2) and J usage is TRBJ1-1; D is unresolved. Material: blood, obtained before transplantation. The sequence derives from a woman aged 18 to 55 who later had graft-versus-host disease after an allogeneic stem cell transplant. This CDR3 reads CASSQSLVTEAFF. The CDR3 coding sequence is TGTGCCAGCAGCCAATCCCTGGTGACTGAAGCTTTCTTT.